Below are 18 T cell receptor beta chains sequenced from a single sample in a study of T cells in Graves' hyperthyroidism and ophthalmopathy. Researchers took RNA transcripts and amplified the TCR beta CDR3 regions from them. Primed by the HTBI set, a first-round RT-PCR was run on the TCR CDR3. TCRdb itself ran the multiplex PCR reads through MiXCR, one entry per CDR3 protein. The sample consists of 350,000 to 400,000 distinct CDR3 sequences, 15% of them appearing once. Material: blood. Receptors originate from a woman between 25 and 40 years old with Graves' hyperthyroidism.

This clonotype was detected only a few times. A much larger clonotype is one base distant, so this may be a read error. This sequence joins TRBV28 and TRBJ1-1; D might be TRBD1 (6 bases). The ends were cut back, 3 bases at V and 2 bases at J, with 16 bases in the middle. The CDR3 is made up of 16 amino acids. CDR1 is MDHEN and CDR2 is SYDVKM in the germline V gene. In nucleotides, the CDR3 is TGTGCCAGCAGTTTTCGAGCGGACAGTCCAAACACTGAAGCTTTCTTT. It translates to CASSFRADSPNTEAFF.

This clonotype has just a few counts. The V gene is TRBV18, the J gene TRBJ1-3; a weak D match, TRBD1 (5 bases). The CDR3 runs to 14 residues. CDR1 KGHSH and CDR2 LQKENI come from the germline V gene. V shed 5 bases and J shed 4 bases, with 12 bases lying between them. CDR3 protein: CASSSDSTGNTIYF. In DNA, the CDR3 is TGTGCCAGCTCATCTGACAGTACCGGAAACACCATATATTTT.

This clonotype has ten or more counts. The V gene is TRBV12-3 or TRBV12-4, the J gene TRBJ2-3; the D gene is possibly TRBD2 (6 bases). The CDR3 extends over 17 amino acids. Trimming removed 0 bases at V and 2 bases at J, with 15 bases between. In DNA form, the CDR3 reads TGTGCCAGCAGTTTAGCGGGAAAGGCTAGCGTCACAGATACGCAGTATTTT. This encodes CASSLAGKASVTDTQYF.

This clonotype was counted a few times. Here the CDR3 reads CASSQNPGTGGEQYF. The CDR3 DNA follows: TGTGCCAGCAGCCAAAACCCCGGGACAGGGGGTGAGCAGTACTTC. This sequence joins TRBV4-2 and TRBJ2-7; 11 nucleotides line up with TRBD1. The V gene end was trimmed by 2 bases and the J gene end by 7 bases; junction bases not matched to a gene: 7. The CDR3 length is 15 residues. Per the germline V gene, CDR1 is LGHNA and CDR2 is YNFKEQ.

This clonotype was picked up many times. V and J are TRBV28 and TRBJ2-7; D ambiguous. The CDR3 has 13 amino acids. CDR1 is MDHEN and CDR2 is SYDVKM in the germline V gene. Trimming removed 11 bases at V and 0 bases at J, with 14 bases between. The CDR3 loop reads CAGKQPNSYEQYF. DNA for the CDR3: TGTGCCGGGAAACAACCGAACTCCTACGAGCAGTACTTC.

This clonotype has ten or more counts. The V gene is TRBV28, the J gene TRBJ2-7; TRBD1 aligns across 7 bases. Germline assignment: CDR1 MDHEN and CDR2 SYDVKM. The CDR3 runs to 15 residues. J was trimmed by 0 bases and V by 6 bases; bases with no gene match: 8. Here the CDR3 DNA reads TGTGCCAGCAGGGAATGGGGGACAGCCTCCTACGAGCAGTACTTC. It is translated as CASREWGTASYEQYF. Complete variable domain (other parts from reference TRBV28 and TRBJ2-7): DVKVTQSSRYLVKRTGEKVFLECVQDMDHENMFWYRQDPGLGLRLIYFSYDVKMKEKGDIPEGYSVSREKKERFSLILESASTNQTSMYLCASREWGTASYEQYFGPGTRLTVT.

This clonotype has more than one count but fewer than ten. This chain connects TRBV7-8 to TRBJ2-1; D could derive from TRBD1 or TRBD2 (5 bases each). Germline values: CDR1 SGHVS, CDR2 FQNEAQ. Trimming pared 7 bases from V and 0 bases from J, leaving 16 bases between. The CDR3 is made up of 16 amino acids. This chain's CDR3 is CASTHGAGGSYNEQFF. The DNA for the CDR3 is TGTGCCAGCACCCACGGGGCGGGCGGCTCCTACAATGAGCAGTTCTTC.

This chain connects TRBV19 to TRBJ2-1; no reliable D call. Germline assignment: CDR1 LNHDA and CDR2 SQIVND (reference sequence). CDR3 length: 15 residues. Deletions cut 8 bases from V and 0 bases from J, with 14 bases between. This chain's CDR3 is CASQPVGSSYNEQFF. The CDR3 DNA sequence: TGTGCCAGTCAACCTGTCGGAAGCTCCTACAATGAGCAGTTCTTC.

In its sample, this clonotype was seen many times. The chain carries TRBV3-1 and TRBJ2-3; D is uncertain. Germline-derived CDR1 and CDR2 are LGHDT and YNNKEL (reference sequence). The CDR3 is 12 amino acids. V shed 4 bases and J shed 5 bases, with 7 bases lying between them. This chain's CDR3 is CASSLYGDTQYF. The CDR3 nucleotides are TGTGCCAGCAGCCTCTATGGAGATACGCAGTATTTT.

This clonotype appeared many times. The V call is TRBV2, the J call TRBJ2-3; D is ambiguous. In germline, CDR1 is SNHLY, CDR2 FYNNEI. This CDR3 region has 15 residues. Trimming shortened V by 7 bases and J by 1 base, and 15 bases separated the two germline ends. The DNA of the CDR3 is TGTGCCAGCATCACGGCCACAGTTGGCACAGATACGCAGTATTTT. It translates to CASITATVGTDTQYF.

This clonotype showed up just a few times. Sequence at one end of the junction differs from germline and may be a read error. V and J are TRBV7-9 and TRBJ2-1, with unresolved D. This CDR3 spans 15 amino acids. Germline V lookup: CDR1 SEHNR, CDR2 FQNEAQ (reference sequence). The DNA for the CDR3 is TGTGCCGGCAGCTTATTCCTTAGCTCCTACAATGAGCAGTTCTTC. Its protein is CAGSLFLSSYNEQFF. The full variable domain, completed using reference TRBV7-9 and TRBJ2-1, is DTGVSQNPRHKITKRGQNVTFRCDPISEHNRLYWYRQTLGQGPEFLTYFQNEAQLEKSRLLSDRFSAERPKGSFSTLEIQRTEQGDSAMYLCAGSLFLSSYNEQFFGPGTRLTVL.

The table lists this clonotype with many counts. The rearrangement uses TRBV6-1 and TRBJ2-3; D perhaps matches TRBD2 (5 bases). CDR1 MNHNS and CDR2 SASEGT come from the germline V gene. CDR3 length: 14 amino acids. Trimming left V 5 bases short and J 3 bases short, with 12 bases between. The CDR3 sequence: CASSYRGRTDTQYF. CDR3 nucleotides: TGTGCCAGCAGTTATCGGGGTAGGACAGATACGCAGTATTTT.

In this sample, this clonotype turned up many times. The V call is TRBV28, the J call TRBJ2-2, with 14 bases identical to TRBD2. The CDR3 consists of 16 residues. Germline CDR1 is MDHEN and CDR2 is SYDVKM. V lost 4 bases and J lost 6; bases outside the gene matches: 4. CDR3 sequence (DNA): TGTGCCAGCAGTTCCTCGGGACTAGCGGGAGCCGGGGAGCTGTTTTTT. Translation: CASSSSGLAGAGELFF.

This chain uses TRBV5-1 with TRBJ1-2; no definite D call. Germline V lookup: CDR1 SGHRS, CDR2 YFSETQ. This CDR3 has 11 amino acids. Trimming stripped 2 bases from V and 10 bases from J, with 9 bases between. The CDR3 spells CASSLEGFYTF. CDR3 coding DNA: TGCGCCAGCAGCTTAGAGGGATTCTACACCTTC. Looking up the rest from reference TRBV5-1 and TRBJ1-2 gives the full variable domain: KAGVTQTPRYLIKTRGQQVTLSCSPISGHRSVSWYQQTPGQGLQFLFEYFSETQRNKGNFPGRFSGRQFSNSRSEMNVSTLELGDSALYLCASSLEGFYTFGSGTRLTVV.

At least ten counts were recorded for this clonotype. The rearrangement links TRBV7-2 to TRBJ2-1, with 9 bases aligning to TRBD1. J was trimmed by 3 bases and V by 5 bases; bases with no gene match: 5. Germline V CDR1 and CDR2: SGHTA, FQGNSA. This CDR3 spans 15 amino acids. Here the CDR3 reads CASSARDRDYNEQFF. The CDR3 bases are TGTGCCAGCAGCGCCCGGGACAGGGACTACAATGAGCAGTTCTTC. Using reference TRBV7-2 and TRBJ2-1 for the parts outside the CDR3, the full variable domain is GAGVSQSPSNKVTEKGKDVELRCDPISGHTALYWYRQSLGQGLEFLIYFQGNSAPDKSGLPSDRFSAERTGGSVSTLTIQRTQQEDSAVYLCASSARDRDYNEQFFGPGTRLTVL.

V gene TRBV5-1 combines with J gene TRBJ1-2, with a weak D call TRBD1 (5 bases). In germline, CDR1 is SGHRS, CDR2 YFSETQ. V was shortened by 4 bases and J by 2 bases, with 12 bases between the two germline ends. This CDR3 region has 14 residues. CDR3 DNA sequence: TGCGCCAGCAGCAAAGGACACGACAACTATGGCTACACCTTC. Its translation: CASSKGHDNYGYTF.

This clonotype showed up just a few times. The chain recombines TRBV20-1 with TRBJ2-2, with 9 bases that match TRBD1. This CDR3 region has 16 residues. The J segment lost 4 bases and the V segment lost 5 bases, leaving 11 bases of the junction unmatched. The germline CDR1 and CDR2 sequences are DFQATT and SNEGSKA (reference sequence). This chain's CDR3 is CSAGQQGAPGTGELFF. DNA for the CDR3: TGCAGTGCTGGACAACAGGGGGCGCCTGGCACCGGGGAGCTGTTTTTT.

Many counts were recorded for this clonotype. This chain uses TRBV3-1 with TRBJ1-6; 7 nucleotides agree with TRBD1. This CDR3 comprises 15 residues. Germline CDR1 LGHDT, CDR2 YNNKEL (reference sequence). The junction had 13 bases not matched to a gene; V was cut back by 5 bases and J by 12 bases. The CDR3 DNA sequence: TGTGCCAGCAGCGACTCGACAGGGAGAGTAAAACCCCTCCACTTT. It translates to CASSDSTGRVKPLHF.